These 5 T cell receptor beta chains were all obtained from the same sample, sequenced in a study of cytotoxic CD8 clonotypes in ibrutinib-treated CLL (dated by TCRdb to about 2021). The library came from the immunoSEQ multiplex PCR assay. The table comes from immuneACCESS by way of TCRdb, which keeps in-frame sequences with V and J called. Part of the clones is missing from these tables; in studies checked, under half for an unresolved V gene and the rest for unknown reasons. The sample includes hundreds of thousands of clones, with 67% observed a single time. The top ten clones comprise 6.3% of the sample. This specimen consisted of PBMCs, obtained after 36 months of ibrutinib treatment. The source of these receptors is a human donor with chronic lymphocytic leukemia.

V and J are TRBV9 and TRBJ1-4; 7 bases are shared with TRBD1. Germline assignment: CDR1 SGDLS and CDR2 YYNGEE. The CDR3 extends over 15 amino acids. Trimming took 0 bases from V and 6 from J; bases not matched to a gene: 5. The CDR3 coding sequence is TGTGCCAGCAGCGTAGCGGCGGGACAGCATGAAAAACTGTTTTTT. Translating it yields CASSVAAGQHEKLFF.

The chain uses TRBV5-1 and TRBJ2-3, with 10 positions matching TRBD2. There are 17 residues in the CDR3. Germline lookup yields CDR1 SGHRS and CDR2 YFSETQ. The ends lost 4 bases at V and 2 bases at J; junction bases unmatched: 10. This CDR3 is CASSGWGAGGSTDTQYF. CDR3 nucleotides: TGCGCCAGCAGCGGCTGGGGAGCGGGAGGGTCCACAGATACGCAGTATTTT.

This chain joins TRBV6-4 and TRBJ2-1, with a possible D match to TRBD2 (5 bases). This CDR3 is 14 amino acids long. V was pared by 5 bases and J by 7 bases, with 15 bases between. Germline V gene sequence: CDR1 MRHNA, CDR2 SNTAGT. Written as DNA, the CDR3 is TGTGCCAGCAGTCTAGACTACTTTAGGAATGAGCAGTTCTTC. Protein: CASSLDYFRNEQFF.

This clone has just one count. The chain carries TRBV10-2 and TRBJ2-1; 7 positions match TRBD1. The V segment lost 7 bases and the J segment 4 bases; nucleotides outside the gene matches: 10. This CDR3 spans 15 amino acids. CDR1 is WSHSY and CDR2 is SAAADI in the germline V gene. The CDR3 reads CASNLNRGFYNEQFF. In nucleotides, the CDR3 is TGCGCCAGCAATCTTAACAGGGGATTTTACAATGAGCAGTTCTTC.

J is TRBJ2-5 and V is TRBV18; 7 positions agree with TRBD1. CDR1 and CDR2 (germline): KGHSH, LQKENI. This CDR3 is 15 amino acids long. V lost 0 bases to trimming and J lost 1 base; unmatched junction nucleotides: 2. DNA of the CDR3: TGTGCCAGCTCACCACCCGGACAGGCCCAAGAGACCCAGTACTTC. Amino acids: CASSPPGQAQETQYF.